The 25 T cell receptor beta chains given below trace back to one sample, sequenced in a study of radiation and T cells in renal cell carcinoma. TCRdb's copy holds only in-frame clones and misses some; the assay was immunoSEQ multiplex PCR. The table lists 95,000 to 150,000 clones, about four fifths of them singletons. Time point specified: blood 2 weeks post-SBRT. This sample's treatment: 15 Gy SBRT to primary tumor, nephrectomy 4 weeks later. This sample comprised blood, obtained from a patient whose treatment included radiotherapy and nephrectomy. All receptors derive from a man aged 50 to 59 with renal cell carcinoma.

This chain joins TRBV27 and TRBJ2-2, with 10 bases that match TRBD1. This CDR3 is 16 amino acids long. Germline V gene data show CDR1 as MNHEY and CDR2 as SMNVEV (reference sequence). V was clipped by 9 bases and J by 1 base; unmatched bases: 8. The CDR3 reads CASGRRDRGNTGELFF. The DNA of the CDR3 is TGTGCCAGTGGAAGAAGGGACAGGGGGAACACCGGGGAGCTGTTTTTT.

The V and J genes are TRBV11-2 and TRBJ1-3; 7 bases agree with TRBD1. Germline CDR1 reads SGHAT; CDR2 reads FQNNGV. This CDR3 is built from 13 residues. The trim removed 4 bases at V and 4 bases at J, leaving 1 base unmatched. This CDR3 is CASSSGQGNTIYF. CDR3 sequence (DNA): TGTGCCAGCAGCTCGGGACAGGGAAACACCATATATTTT. The variable domain in full, with the rest retrieved from reference TRBV11-2 and TRBJ1-3, is EAGVAQSPRYKIIEKRQSVAFWCNPISGHATLYWYQQILGQGPKLLIQFQNNGVVDDSQLPKDRFSAERLKGVDSTLKIQPAKLEDSAVYLCASSSGQGNTIYFGEGSWLTVV.

This clone showed up just a few times. This rearrangement joins TRBV10-2 to TRBJ1-2; D unclear. The CDR3 has 13 amino acids. V was clipped by 3 bases and J by 3 bases, with 8 bases between them. From germline, CDR1 is WSHSY and CDR2 SAAADI. In DNA, the CDR3 is TGCGCCAGCAGTGAAGGGTGGGACTATGGCTACACCTTC. As protein: CASSEGWDYGYTF.

The chain recombines TRBV29-1 with TRBJ2-5; D is perhaps TRBD1 (6 bases). The J call is uncertain, as TRBJ2-7 better fits the DNA end. Germline V gene sequence: CDR1 SQVTM, CDR2 ANQGSEA. CDR3 size: 11 residues. The CDR3 here is CSVTGHYEQYF. The CDR3 DNA follows: TGCAGCGTTACAGGGCACTACGAGCAGTACTTC.

This chain links TRBV11-2 with TRBJ1-2; maybe TRBD1 (6 bases). Deletions cut 6 bases from V and 8 bases from J, with 13 bases between. The germline CDR1 and CDR2 sequences are SGHAT and FQNNGV. There are 12 residues in the CDR3. This CDR3 reads CASSTGLRGYTF. The CDR3 DNA reads as TGTGCCAGCAGTACAGGGCTGCGAGGCTACACCTTC.

The chain recombines TRBV11-2 with TRBJ2-5; D is perhaps TRBD2 (5 bases). Trimming pared 3 bases from V and 2 bases from J, leaving 19 bases between. CDR1 and CDR2 from the germline V gene are SGHAT and FQNNGV. CDR3 size: 17 residues. The CDR3 DNA sequence: TGTGCCAGCAGCTTCGGGGAACGTGCGGGTGCTCAAGAGACCCAGTACTTC. Translating gives CASSFGERAGAQETQYF.

V gene TRBV4-1 combines with J gene TRBJ2-1, with a tentative D call TRBD2 (6 bases). CDR3 length equals 17 residues. Germline CDR1 reads MGHRA; CDR2 reads YSYEKL. The V end was cut by 3 bases, the J end by 0 bases, with 15 bases between. CDR3 sequence (DNA): TGCGCCAGCAGCCATTTTGCCGGGACTCCCTCCTACAATGAGCAGTTCTTC. This translates into CASSHFAGTPSYNEQFF.

The chain employs TRBV19 and TRBJ1-2; 9 bases fit TRBD1. CDR3 length: 17 amino acids. V gave up 6 bases and J gave up 5 bases; unmatched junction bases: 16. Germline V lookup: CDR1 LNHDA, CDR2 SQIVND (reference sequence). CDR3 sequence: CASSSIEGTGPYYGYTF. In DNA, the CDR3 is TGTGCCAGTAGCAGTATCGAGGGGACAGGGCCGTATTATGGCTACACCTTC.

J is TRBJ1-4 and V is TRBV9; unclear D gene. V lost 1 base and J 5 bases, leaving 6 bases between the germline ends. The CDR3 loop spans 13 amino acids. The V gene's germline CDR1 is SGDLS and CDR2 YYNGEE. CDR3 sequence (DNA): TGTGCCAGCAGCGTAAGCTGGAATGAAAAACTGTTTTTT. Protein: CASSVSWNEKLFF.

The gene calls are TRBV5-1 and TRBJ1-1; D call uncertain. This CDR3 region has 14 residues. Looked up from germline, CDR1 is SGHRS and CDR2 is YFSETQ. Trimming left V 2 bases short and J 0 bases short, with 8 bases between. This chain's CDR3 is CASSFPGLNTEAFF. In DNA, the CDR3 is TGCGCCAGCAGCTTTCCGGGTCTGAACACTGAAGCTTTCTTT.

The chain employs TRBV5-1 and TRBJ1-4, with a weak D call TRBD1 (6 bases). The germline V gene encodes CDR1 SGHRS and CDR2 YFSETQ. Trimming took 0 bases from V and 6 from J, leaving 12 bases between them. This CDR3 is built from 15 residues. CDR3 amino acids: CASSLEGGGYEKLFF. DNA of the CDR3: TGCGCCAGCAGCTTGGAAGGGGGAGGGTATGAAAAACTGTTTTTT.

The rearrangement joins TRBV30 to TRBJ1-5, with 10 nucleotides matching TRBD1. The V gene end was trimmed by 0 bases and the J gene end by 6 bases; junction bases not matched to a gene: 11. The CDR3 loop spans 17 amino acids. Germline CDR1 is GTSNPN and CDR2 is SVGIG (reference sequence). The CDR3 nucleotides read TGTGCCTGGAGTGTAAGTCGGGACAGGGGAATCAGTCAGCCCCAGCATTTT. As protein: CAWSVSRDRGISQPQHF.

The chain links TRBV9 to TRBJ1-6; D gene ambiguous. CDR1 SGDLS and CDR2 YYNGEE come from the germline V gene. This CDR3 has 15 residues. V was clipped by 4 bases and J by 0 bases, with 8 bases between them. The CDR3 spells CASSPQASYNSPLHF. In DNA, the CDR3 is TGTGCCAGCAGCCCTCAGGCCTCCTATAATTCACCCCTCCACTTT.

This chain connects TRBV7-2 to TRBJ2-3; 8 nucleotides align to TRBD2. The CDR3 spans 14 residues. The germline gives CDR1 SGHTA, CDR2 FQGNSA. With 3 bases clipped from V and 5 bases from J, the junction kept 4 bases outside the gene matches. The CDR3 nucleotides read TGTGCCAGCAGCTTTGCGGGAGGAGAAGATACGCAGTATTTT. This sequence encodes CASSFAGGEDTQYF.

The chain recombines TRBV19 with TRBJ2-2; D is uncertain. The CDR3 consists of 14 residues. Deletions cut 6 bases from V and 5 bases from J, with 13 bases between. From germline, CDR1 is LNHDA and CDR2 SQIVND (reference sequence). This CDR3 reads CASRIGFRTGELFF. CDR3 in DNA: TGTGCCAGTAGAATTGGTTTTAGGACCGGGGAGCTGTTTTTT.

This clone was seen at least ten times. The CDR3 coding sequence is TGTGCCAGCAGCCCCCGGACAGGGACCCTGTACTACGAGCAGTACTTC. Its translation: CASSPRTGTLYYEQYF. J is TRBJ2-7 and V is TRBV7-2; 8 nucleotides align to TRBD1. After removal of 5 bases from V and 3 bases from J, the junction contained 12 bases not matched to a gene. Per germline, CDR1 SGHTA and CDR2 FQGNSA. The CDR3 is made up of 16 amino acids. Drawing the rest from reference TRBV7-2 and TRBJ2-7, the complete variable domain is GAGVSQSPSNKVTEKGKDVELRCDPISGHTALYWYRQSLGQGLEFLIYFQGNSAPDKSGLPSDRFSAERTGGSVSTLTIQRTQQEDSAVYLCASSPRTGTLYYEQYFGPGTRLTVT.

The V call is TRBV23-1, the J call TRBJ1-2; D gene uncertain. TRBV23-1 is assigned to the ORF class and has an uncertain function. Deletions cut 7 bases from V and 5 bases from J, with 20 bases between. The CDR3 spans 15 residues. The CDR3 loop is CASTPTPRLEYGYTF. The CDR3 DNA is TGCGCCAGCACCCCGACACCCAGGTTAGAATATGGCTACACCTTC.

The rearrangement uses TRBV4-2 and TRBJ2-3, with D perhaps assigned TRBD1 or TRBD2 (5 bases each). The V and J ends lost 5 bases and 2 bases respectively, with 17 bases between them. In germline, CDR1 is LGHNA, CDR2 YNFKEQ. This CDR3 comprises 16 residues. The CDR3 is CASSLTQAGFTDTQYF. The CDR3 DNA reads TGTGCCAGCAGCTTGACACAGGCGGGTTTCACAGATACGCAGTATTTT.

This clone showed up just a few times. The chain joins TRBV10-2 to TRBJ2-1; 10 nucleotides line up with TRBD1. The CDR3 runs 15 residues. V lost 4 bases and J lost 8; bases outside the gene matches: 8. Germline V gives CDR1 WSHSY, CDR2 SAAADI. The CDR3 DNA follows: TGCGCCAGCAGTGTTGCGGGACAGGGGTTGGATGAGCAGTTCTTC. Translation: CASSVAGQGLDEQFF.

The V call is TRBV18, the J call TRBJ2-7, with 7 bases that match TRBD2. Looked up from germline, CDR1 is KGHSH and CDR2 is LQKENI. Trimming cost V 2 bases and J 2 bases; bases outside gene matches: 6. CDR3 length: 15 residues. CDR3: CASSPMGGSTYEQYF. CDR3 in DNA: TGTGCCAGCTCACCAATGGGGGGGTCGACCTACGAGCAGTACTTC. The full variable domain, completed using reference TRBV18 and TRBJ2-7, is NAGVMQNPRHLVRRRGQEARLRCSPMKGHSHVYWYRQLPEEGLKFMVYLQKENIIDESGMPKERFSAEFPKEGPSILRIQQVVRGDSAAYFCASSPMGGSTYEQYFGPGTRLTVT.

V is TRBV19 and J is TRBJ2-7; D might be TRBD2 (6 bases). The CDR3 extends over 15 amino acids. Trimming left V 6 bases short and J 7 bases short, with 22 bases between. Germline CDR1 reads LNHDA; CDR2 reads SQIVND (reference sequence). CDR3 region: CASSFGGPLRREQYF. The CDR3 coding sequence is TGTGCCAGTAGCTTCGGGGGACCGCTTCGCAGAGAGCAGTACTTC. The full variable domain, with the rest looked up from reference TRBV19 and TRBJ2-7, is DGGITQSPKYLFRKEGQNVTLSCEQNLNHDAMYWYRQDPGQGLRLIYYSQIVNDFQKGDIAEGYSVSREKKESFPLTVTSAQKNPTAFYLCASSFGGPLRREQYFGPGTRLTVT.

The chain carries TRBV19 and TRBJ1-1; D gene ambiguous. The CDR3 contains 13 residues. V lost 4 bases and J 0 bases, leaving 6 bases between the germline ends. Per germline, CDR1 LNHDA and CDR2 SQIVND (reference sequence). CDR3 in amino acids: CASSTGMNTEAFF. CDR3 nucleotides: TGTGCCAGTAGTACAGGCATGAACACTGAAGCTTTCTTT.

The chain recombines TRBV6-6 with TRBJ2-1, with 15 bases identical to TRBD2. Trimming at V came to 6 bases and at J to 8 bases, leaving 8 bases not matched to a gene. This CDR3 comprises 16 residues. Looked up from germline, CDR1 is MNHNY and CDR2 is SVGAGI (reference sequence). Written as DNA, the CDR3 is TGTGCCAGCAGGACGGGACTAGCGGGAGGTAGGGATGAGCAGTTCTTC. It is translated as CASRTGLAGGRDEQFF.

The chain couples TRBV7-3 to TRBJ1-3, with no clear D. The CDR3 extends over 15 amino acids. In germline, CDR1 is SGHTA, CDR2 FQGTGA. The V and J ends lost 0 bases and 2 bases respectively, with 8 bases between them. CDR3 sequence (DNA): TGTGCCAGCAGCTTAACTGGGTATCCTGGAAACACCATATATTTT. This encodes CASSLTGYPGNTIYF.

This clone has only one observation. The chain couples TRBV30 to TRBJ2-5; D is possibly TRBD1 or TRBD2 (6 bases each). Germline values: CDR1 GTSNPN, CDR2 SVGIG (reference sequence). The CDR3 extends over 13 amino acids. Here the CDR3 reads CAGGPPDQETQYF. Here the CDR3 DNA reads TGTGCTGGGGGGCCTCCTGACCAAGAGACCCAGTACTTC. Drawing the rest from reference TRBV30 and TRBJ2-5, the complete variable domain is SQTIHQWPATLVQPVGSPLSLECTVEGTSNPNLYWYRQAAGRGLQLLFYSVGIGQISSEVPQNLSASRPQDRQFILSSKKLLLSDSGFYLCAGGPPDQETQYFGPGTRLLVL.